This is a list of T cell receptor beta chains from one sample in a study of shared clonotypes between healthy human individuals. Produced via immunoSEQ multiplex PCR; TCRdb's table is partial and in-frame only. The sample has fewer than 200,000 clones, 60% to 75% seen once. Source material: memory CD4+ T cells sorted from blood. The receptor set was obtained from a man younger than 40 in good health. Each CDR3 is given with its conserved first and last residue. A D gene is named only where the DNA matches it firmly. For some rows the clone size is stated as once, few or many, or as a class when expanded; others skip it.

CDR3 length: 14
clone size: NA
J gene: TRBJ2-1
D gene: TRBD2
V gene: TRBV2
CDR3 protein: CASRGTSGSNEQFF
CDR3 DNA: TGTGCCAGCAGGGGGACTAGCGGGAGTAATGAGCAGTTCTTC

CDR3 length: 16
clone size: NA
J gene: TRBJ2-7
D gene: NA
V gene: TRBV28
CDR3 protein: CASSLFGQIGRYEQYF
CDR3 DNA: TGTGCCAGCAGTTTGTTTGGCCAAATCGGACGATACGAGCAGTACTTC

CDR3 length: 14
clone size: NA
J gene: TRBJ2-1
D gene: TRBD2
V gene: TRBV10-3
CDR3 protein: CAISSGLAMDEQFF
CDR3 DNA: TGTGCCATCAGCTCGGGACTAGCTATGGATGAGCAGTTCTTC

CDR3 length: 16
clone size: NA
J gene: TRBJ2-6
D gene: NA
V gene: TRBV18
CDR3 protein: CASSPQGGSGANVLTF
CDR3 DNA: TGTGCCAGCTCACCGCAGGGTGGGTCCGGGGCCAACGTCCTGACTTTC

CDR3 length: 14
clone size: few
J gene: TRBJ2-3
D gene: TRBD1
V gene: TRBV5-1
CDR3 protein: CASRPTGVTDTQYF
CDR3 DNA: TGCGCCAGCAGACCGACAGGGGTGACGGATACGCAGTATTTT

CDR3 length: 12
clone size: NA
J gene: TRBJ2-3
D gene: NA
V gene: TRBV4-1
CDR3 protein: CASLGGTDTQYF
CDR3 DNA: TGCGCCAGCTTAGGGGGAACAGATACGCAGTATTTT

CDR3 length: 15
clone size: NA
J gene: TRBJ1-4
D gene: TRBD1
V gene: TRBV5-4
CDR3 protein: CASSQMTGVNEKLFF
CDR3 DNA: TGTGCCAGCAGTCAGATGACAGGGGTTAATGAAAAACTGTTTTTT

CDR3 length: 15
clone size: NA
J gene: TRBJ2-3
D gene: NA
V gene: TRBV28
CDR3 protein: CASIGNVLYTDTQYF
CDR3 DNA: TGTGCCAGCATAGGGAATGTACTTTACACAGATACGCAGTATTTT

CDR3 length: 16
clone size: NA
J gene: TRBJ2-5
D gene: NA
V gene: TRBV18
CDR3 protein: CASSTGVWRGQETQYF
CDR3 DNA: TGTGCCAGCTCAACAGGAGTATGGAGGGGGCAAGAGACCCAGTACTTC

CDR3 length: 13
clone size: NA
J gene: TRBJ2-3
D gene: NA
V gene: TRBV9
CDR3 protein: CASSVLGAGTQYF
CDR3 DNA: TGTGCCAGCAGCGTCTTAGGGGCGGGAACGCAGTATTTT

CDR3 length: 15
clone size: NA
J gene: TRBJ1-1
D gene: NA
V gene: TRBV7-1
CDR3 protein: CASSFPTGVGAEAFF
CDR3 DNA: TGTGCCAGCAGCTTCCCGACAGGCGTGGGGGCTGAAGCTTTCTTT

CDR3 length: 14
clone size: few
J gene: TRBJ1-3
D gene: NA
V gene: TRBV10-3
CDR3 protein: CAISEWGAGNTIYF
CDR3 DNA: TGTGCCATCAGTGAGTGGGGGGCTGGAAACACCATATATTTT

CDR3 length: 14
clone size: NA
J gene: TRBJ1-5
D gene: NA
V gene: TRBV6-1
CDR3 protein: CASSERQKNQPQHF
CDR3 DNA: TGTGCCAGCAGTGAACGACAGAAAAATCAGCCCCAGCATTTT

CDR3 length: 14
clone size: NA
J gene: TRBJ2-5
D gene: TRBD2
V gene: TRBV10-3
CDR3 protein: CAISDWEGTETQYF
CDR3 DNA: TGTGCCATCAGTGACTGGGAGGGCACGGAGACCCAGTACTTC

CDR3 length: 15
clone size: NA
J gene: TRBJ2-1
D gene: NA
V gene: TRBV6-6
CDR3 protein: CASSLAQVSYNEQFF
CDR3 DNA: TGTGCCAGCAGCCTAGCCCAGGTCTCCTACAATGAGCAGTTCTTC

CDR3 length: 15
clone size: NA
J gene: TRBJ1-2
D gene: NA
V gene: TRBV19
CDR3 protein: CASSRAGTLNYGYTF
CDR3 DNA: TGTGCCAGTAGTAGGGCGGGGACACTCAACTATGGCTACACCTTC

CDR3 length: 17
clone size: NA
J gene: TRBJ2-6
D gene: TRBD1
V gene: TRBV11-2
CDR3 protein: CASSFRQGSSGANVLTF
CDR3 DNA: TGTGCCAGCAGCTTCCGACAGGGAAGCTCTGGGGCCAACGTCCTGACTTTC

CDR3 length: 14
clone size: NA
J gene: TRBJ2-2
D gene: NA
V gene: TRBV19
CDR3 protein: CASSIIENTGELFF
CDR3 DNA: TGTGCCAGTAGTATAATAGAGAACACCGGGGAGCTGTTTTTT

CDR3 length: 15
clone size: NA
J gene: TRBJ2-7
D gene: NA
V gene: TRBV27
CDR3 protein: CASSLSTPRVYEQYF
CDR3 DNA: TGTGCCAGCAGTTTATCGACCCCTCGGGTCTACGAGCAGTACTTC

CDR3 length: 19
clone size: once
J gene: TRBJ2-3
D gene: TRBD2
V gene: TRBV28
CDR3 protein: CASSFLYGVSGSAADTQYF
CDR3 DNA: TGTGCCAGCAGTTTCTTATACGGGGTGAGCGGGAGTGCTGCAGATACGCAGTATTTT

CDR3 length: 17
clone size: once
J gene: TRBJ2-3
D gene: NA
V gene: TRBV4-3
CDR3 protein: CASSQDRRDTSTDTQYF
CDR3 DNA: TGCGCCAGCAGCCAAGATCGGAGGGACACTAGCACAGATACGCAGTATTTT

CDR3 length: 11
clone size: once
J gene: TRBJ2-1
D gene: NA
V gene: TRBV14
CDR3 protein: CASSQVNEQFF
CDR3 DNA: TGTGCCAGCAGCCAAGTCAATGAGCAGTTCTTC

CDR3 length: 14
clone size: NA
J gene: TRBJ1-2
D gene: TRBD1
V gene: TRBV15
CDR3 protein: CATSWTGQNYGYTF
CDR3 DNA: TGTGCCACCAGCTGGACAGGACAGAACTATGGCTACACCTTC

CDR3 length: 12
clone size: NA
J gene: TRBJ2-7
D gene: NA
V gene: TRBV11-2
CDR3 protein: CASSSPWDEQYF
CDR3 DNA: TGTGCCAGCAGCTCCCCCTGGGACGAGCAGTACTTC

CDR3 length: 18
clone size: NA
J gene: TRBJ2-2
D gene: NA
V gene: TRBV11-2
CDR3 protein: CASSPQIFTTRGTGELFF
CDR3 DNA: TGTGCCAGCAGCCCCCAAATATTCACGACTCGAGGGACCGGGGAGCTGTTTTTT

CDR3 length: 17
clone size: NA
J gene: TRBJ2-1
D gene: TRBD1
V gene: TRBV7-9
CDR3 protein: CASSSPTGGTGGNEQFF
CDR3 DNA: TGTGCCAGCAGCTCCCCAACCGGAGGGACAGGGGGCAATGAGCAGTTCTTC

CDR3 length: 13
clone size: once
J gene: TRBJ2-1
D gene: NA
V gene: TRBV9
CDR3 protein: CASSVEATTEQFF
CDR3 DNA: TGTGCCAGCAGCGTGGAAGCGACAACCGAGCAGTTCTTC

CDR3 length: 14
clone size: few
J gene: TRBJ1-5
D gene: TRBD1
V gene: TRBV6-5
CDR3 protein: CASRAGGGNQPQHF
CDR3 DNA: TGTGCCAGCAGGGCAGGGGGCGGCAATCAGCCCCAGCATTTT

CDR3 length: 14
clone size: NA
J gene: TRBJ1-1
D gene: NA
V gene: TRBV5-5
CDR3 protein: CASSPTWGNTEAFF
CDR3 DNA: TGTGCCAGCAGCCCTACGTGGGGGAACACTGAAGCTTTCTTT

CDR3 length: 14
clone size: many
J gene: TRBJ2-3
D gene: NA
V gene: TRBV15
CDR3 protein: CATGSGAFPDTQYF
CDR3 DNA: TGTGCCACCGGTTCGGGGGCCTTCCCAGATACGCAGTATTTT

CDR3 length: 11
clone size: NA
J gene: TRBJ2-1
D gene: NA
V gene: TRBV28
CDR3 protein: CASHRGYEQFF
CDR3 DNA: TGTGCCAGCCACCGGGGCTATGAGCAGTTCTTC

CDR3 length: 15
clone size: NA
J gene: TRBJ1-1
D gene: NA
V gene: TRBV28
CDR3 protein: CASSLRGAEGTEAFF
CDR3 DNA: TGTGCCAGCAGCCTGCGAGGGGCCGAGGGGACTGAAGCTTTCTTT

CDR3 length: 14
clone size: once
J gene: TRBJ1-1
D gene: NA
V gene: TRBV2
CDR3 protein: CASSESTSNTEAFF
CDR3 DNA: TGTGCCAGCAGTGAGAGCACATCGAACACTGAAGCTTTCTTT

CDR3 length: 15
clone size: NA
J gene: TRBJ2-1
D gene: NA
V gene: TRBV29-1
CDR3 protein: CSVEGLTTGYNEQFF
CDR3 DNA: TGCAGCGTTGAAGGTTTAACGACAGGTTACAATGAGCAGTTCTTC

CDR3 length: 13
clone size: NA
J gene: TRBJ1-2
D gene: NA
V gene: TRBV5-5
CDR3 protein: CASSLDRAYGYTF
CDR3 DNA: TGTGCCAGCAGCTTGGACCGAGCCTATGGCTACACCTTC

CDR3 length: 13
clone size: NA
J gene: TRBJ2-7
D gene: TRBD1
V gene: TRBV18
CDR3 protein: CASSPTGAYEQYF
CDR3 DNA: TGTGCCAGCTCACCAACAGGGGCCTACGAGCAGTACTTC

CDR3 length: 10
clone size: NA
J gene: TRBJ2-7
D gene: NA
V gene: TRBV7-9
CDR3 protein: CASSGTSQYF
CDR3 DNA: TGTGCCAGCAGCGGGACGTCACAGTACTTC

CDR3 length: 14
clone size: NA
J gene: TRBJ1-5
D gene: NA
V gene: TRBV2
CDR3 protein: CASSEGQVNQPQHF
CDR3 DNA: TGTGCCAGCAGTGAAGGGCAGGTCAATCAGCCCCAGCATTTT

CDR3 length: 13
clone size: NA
J gene: TRBJ2-7
D gene: NA
V gene: TRBV2
CDR3 protein: CASSEQGMGEQYF
CDR3 DNA: TGTGCCAGCAGTGAGCAGGGTATGGGCGAGCAGTACTTC

CDR3 length: 15
clone size: NA
J gene: TRBJ2-3
D gene: NA
V gene: TRBV7-2
CDR3 protein: CASGLAPTNTDTQYF
CDR3 DNA: TGTGCCAGCGGATTGGCCCCGACCAACACAGATACGCAGTATTTT

CDR3 length: 13
clone size: NA
J gene: TRBJ2-7
D gene: TRBD2
V gene: TRBV7-9
CDR3 protein: CASSPGLADEQYF
CDR3 DNA: TGTGCCAGCAGCCCAGGGCTAGCGGACGAGCAGTACTTC

CDR3 length: 15
clone size: NA
J gene: TRBJ2-7
D gene: NA
V gene: TRBV15
CDR3 protein: CATSRDRARGHEQYF
CDR3 DNA: TGTGCCACCAGCAGAGATCGGGCAAGGGGACACGAGCAGTACTTC

CDR3 length: 15
clone size: NA
J gene: TRBJ1-1
D gene: NA
V gene: TRBV7-6
CDR3 protein: CASSLVGGTNTEAFF
CDR3 DNA: TGTGCCAGCAGCTTAGTGGGCGGGACCAACACTGAAGCTTTCTTT

CDR3 length: 14
clone size: NA
J gene: TRBJ1-2
D gene: NA
V gene: TRBV11-3
CDR3 protein: CASSPGGDNYGYTF
CDR3 DNA: TGTGCCAGCAGCCCCGGTGGAGATAACTATGGCTACACCTTC

CDR3 length: 15
clone size: NA
J gene: TRBJ2-1
D gene: NA
V gene: TRBV11-2
CDR3 protein: CASSPPRTGANRQFF
CDR3 DNA: TGTGCCAGCAGCCCGCCCCGGACGGGGGCCAATCGGCAGTTCTTC

CDR3 length: 13
clone size: few
J gene: TRBJ2-1
D gene: NA
V gene: TRBV5-1
CDR3 protein: CASSLGDNNEQFF
CDR3 DNA: TGCGCCAGCAGCTTAGGGGATAACAATGAGCAGTTCTTC

CDR3 length: 12
clone size: NA
J gene: TRBJ2-3
D gene: NA
V gene: TRBV15
CDR3 protein: CAISGSTDTQYF
CDR3 DNA: TGTGCCATTAGCGGTAGCACAGATACGCAGTATTTT

CDR3 length: 16
clone size: few
J gene: TRBJ2-3
D gene: TRBD2
V gene: TRBV2
CDR3 protein: CASTEQGLAGTDTQYF
CDR3 DNA: TGTGCCAGCACTGAACAGGGACTAGCGGGAACAGATACGCAGTATTTT